The entry that follows covers one TCR beta chain sequence. This sample is drawn from a study of blood T cell repertoires in COVID-19. Overall study: Specimens from acute and convalescent COVID-19 originated in the United States, Italy and Spain. T cells, B-cell-depleted T cells, or PBMCs supplied cDNA or gDNA.

J was trimmed by 8 bases and V by 4 bases; bases with no gene match: 13. In germline, CDR1 is KGHSH, CDR2 LQKENI. This CDR3 is built from 15 residues. Authors' analysis steps: Estimation of nucleated cell counts was performed using reference gene primer amplification. Libraries were prepared by immunoSEQ multiplex PCR; TCRdb keeps only in-frame clonotypes and omits some of them. V and J calls and clone size follow that table, whereas D and trimming were derived from the DNA. The data show 200,000 to 300,000 clones, less than 90% seen once. V is TRBV18 and J is TRBJ1-2; 7 bases are shared with TRBD1. The TCR comes from a man younger than 45 with active or convalescent COVID-19. Sequences were obtained from peripheral blood. The CDR3 here is CASSLDRAVTLGYTF. CDR3 bases: TGTGCCAGCTCACTAGACAGGGCCGTTACTCTCGGCTACACCTTC.